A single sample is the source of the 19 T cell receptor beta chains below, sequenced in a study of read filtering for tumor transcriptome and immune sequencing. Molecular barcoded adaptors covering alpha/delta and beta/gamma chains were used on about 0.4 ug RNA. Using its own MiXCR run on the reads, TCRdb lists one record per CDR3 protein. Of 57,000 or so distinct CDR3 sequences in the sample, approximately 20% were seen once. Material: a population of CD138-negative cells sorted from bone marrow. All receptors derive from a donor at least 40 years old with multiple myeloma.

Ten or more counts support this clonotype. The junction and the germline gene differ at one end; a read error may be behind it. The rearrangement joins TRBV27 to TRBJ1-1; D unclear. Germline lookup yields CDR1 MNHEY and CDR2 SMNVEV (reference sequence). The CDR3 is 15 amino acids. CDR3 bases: TGTGCCAGCAGTTTAGTTGCGGTGGTGAAAACTGAAGCTTTCTTT. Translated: CASSLVAVVKTEAFF.

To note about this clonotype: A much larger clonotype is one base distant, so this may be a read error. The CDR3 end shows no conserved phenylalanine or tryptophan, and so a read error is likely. CDR3 sequence reads: CASSLIETHYGYTL. The DNA of the CDR3 is TGTGCCAGCAGTTTAATTGAGACACACTATGGCTACACCCTC. The chain has TRBV28 and TRBJ1-2, with D hard to call. This CDR3 region has 14 residues. In germline, CDR1 is MDHEN, CDR2 SYDVKM. With 2 bases removed from V and 3 bases from J, the gap between germline ends came to 10 bases.

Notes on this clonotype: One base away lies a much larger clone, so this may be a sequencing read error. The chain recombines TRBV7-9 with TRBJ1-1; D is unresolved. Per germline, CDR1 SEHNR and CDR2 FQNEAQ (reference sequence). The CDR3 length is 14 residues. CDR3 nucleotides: TGTGCCGGCAGCGCTATACTGGGGTACACTGAAGCTTTCTTT. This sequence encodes CAGSAILGYTEAFF.

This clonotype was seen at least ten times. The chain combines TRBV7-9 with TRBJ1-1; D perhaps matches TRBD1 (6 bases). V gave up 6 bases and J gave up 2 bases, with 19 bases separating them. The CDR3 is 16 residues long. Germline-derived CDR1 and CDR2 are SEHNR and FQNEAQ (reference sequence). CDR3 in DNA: TGTGCCAGCAGTTCACACTCTAACAGGGACAACACTGAAGCTTTCTTT. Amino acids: CASSSHSNRDNTEAFF.

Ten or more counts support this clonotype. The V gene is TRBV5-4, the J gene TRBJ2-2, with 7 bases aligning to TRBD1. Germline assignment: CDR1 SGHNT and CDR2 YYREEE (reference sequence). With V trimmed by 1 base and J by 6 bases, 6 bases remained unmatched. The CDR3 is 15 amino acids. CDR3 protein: CASSLRVQGAGELFF. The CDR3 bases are TGTGCCAGCAGCTTGAGGGTGCAGGGGGCCGGGGAGCTGTTTTTT.

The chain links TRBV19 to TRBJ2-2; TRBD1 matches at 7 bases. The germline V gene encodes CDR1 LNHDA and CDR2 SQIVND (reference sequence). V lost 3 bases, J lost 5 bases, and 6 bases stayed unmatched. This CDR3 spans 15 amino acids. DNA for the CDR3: TGTGCCAGTAGTATCGAGGGGGCTCGGACCGGGGAGCTGTTTTTT. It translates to CASSIEGARTGELFF.

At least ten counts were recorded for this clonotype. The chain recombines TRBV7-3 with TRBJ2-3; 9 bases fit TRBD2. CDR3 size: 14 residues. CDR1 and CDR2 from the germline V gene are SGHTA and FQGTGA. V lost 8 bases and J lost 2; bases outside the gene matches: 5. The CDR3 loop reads CASRPSGVTDTQYF. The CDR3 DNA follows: TGTGCCAGCCGGCCTAGCGGGGTCACAGATACGCAGTATTTT.

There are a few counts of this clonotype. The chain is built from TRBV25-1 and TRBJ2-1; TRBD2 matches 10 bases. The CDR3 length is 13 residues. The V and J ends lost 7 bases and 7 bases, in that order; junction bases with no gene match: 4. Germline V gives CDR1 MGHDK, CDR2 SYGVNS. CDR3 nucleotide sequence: TGTGCCAGCATTTCTAGCGGGAGTAATGAGCAGTTCTTC. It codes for CASISSGSNEQFF.

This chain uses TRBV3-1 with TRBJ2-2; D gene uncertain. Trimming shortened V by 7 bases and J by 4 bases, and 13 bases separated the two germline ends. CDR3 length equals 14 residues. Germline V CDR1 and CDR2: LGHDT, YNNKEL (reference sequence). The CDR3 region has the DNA TGTGCCAGCACGAATTACCCCGGCACCGGGGAGCTGTTTTTT. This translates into CASTNYPGTGELFF.

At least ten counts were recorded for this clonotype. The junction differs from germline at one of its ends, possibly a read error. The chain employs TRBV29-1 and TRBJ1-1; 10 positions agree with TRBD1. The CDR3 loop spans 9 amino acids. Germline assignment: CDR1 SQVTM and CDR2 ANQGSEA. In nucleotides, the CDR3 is TGCAGCGTTGGGACAGGGGGTACCTTT. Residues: CSVGTGGTF.

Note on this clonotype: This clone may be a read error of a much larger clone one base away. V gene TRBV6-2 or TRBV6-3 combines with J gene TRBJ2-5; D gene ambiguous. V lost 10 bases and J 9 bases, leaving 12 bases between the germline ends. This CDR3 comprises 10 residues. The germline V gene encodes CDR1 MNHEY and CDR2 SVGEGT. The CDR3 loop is CATPKKAQYF. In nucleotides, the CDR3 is TGTGCCACCCCCAAAAAGGCCCAGTACTTC.

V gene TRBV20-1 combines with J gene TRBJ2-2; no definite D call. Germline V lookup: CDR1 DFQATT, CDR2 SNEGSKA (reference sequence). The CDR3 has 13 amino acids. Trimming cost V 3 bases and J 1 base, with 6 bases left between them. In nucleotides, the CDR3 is TGCAGTGCTAGTCCAGGGAACACCGGGGAGCTGTTTTTT. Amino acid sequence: CSASPGNTGELFF.

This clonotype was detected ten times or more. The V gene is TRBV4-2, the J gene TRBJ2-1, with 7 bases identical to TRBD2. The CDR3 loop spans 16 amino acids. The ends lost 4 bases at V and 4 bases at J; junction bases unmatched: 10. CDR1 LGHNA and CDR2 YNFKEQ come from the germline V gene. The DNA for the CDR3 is TGTGCCAGCAGCCTGCAGACTAGCTCAATATACAATGAGCAGTTCTTC. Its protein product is CASSLQTSSIYNEQFF.

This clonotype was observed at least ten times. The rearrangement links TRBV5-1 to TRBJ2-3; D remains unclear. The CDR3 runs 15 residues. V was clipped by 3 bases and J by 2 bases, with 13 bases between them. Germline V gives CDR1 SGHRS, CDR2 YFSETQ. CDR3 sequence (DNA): TGCGCCAGCAGCTCCGACGGGTTTCACACAGATACGCAGTATTTT. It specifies CASSSDGFHTDTQYF.

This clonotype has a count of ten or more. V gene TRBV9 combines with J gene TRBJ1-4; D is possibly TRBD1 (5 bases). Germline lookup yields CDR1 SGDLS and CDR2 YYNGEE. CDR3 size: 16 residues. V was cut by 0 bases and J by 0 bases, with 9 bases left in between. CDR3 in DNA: TGTGCCAGCAGCGTAGGACAGTTTGCAACTAATGAAAAACTGTTTTTT. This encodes CASSVGQFATNEKLFF.

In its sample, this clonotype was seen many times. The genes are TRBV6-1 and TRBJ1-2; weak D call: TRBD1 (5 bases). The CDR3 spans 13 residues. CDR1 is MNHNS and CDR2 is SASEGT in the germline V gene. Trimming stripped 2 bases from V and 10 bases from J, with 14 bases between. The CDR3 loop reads CASSELQVASYTF. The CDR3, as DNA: TGTGCCAGCAGTGAATTACAGGTCGCCTCCTACACCTTC.

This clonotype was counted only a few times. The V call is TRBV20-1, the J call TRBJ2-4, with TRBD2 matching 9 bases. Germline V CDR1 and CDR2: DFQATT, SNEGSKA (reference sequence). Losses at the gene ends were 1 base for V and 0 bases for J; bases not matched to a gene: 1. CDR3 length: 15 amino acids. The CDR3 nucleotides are TGCAGTGCTAGAGTGCGGGAGGGAGCCAAAAACATTCAGTACTTC. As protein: CSARVREGAKNIQYF.

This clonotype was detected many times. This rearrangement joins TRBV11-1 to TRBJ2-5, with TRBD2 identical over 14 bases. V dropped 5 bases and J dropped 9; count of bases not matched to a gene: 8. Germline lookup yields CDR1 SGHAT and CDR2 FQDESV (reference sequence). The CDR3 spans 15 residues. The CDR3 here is CASSMGLAGAGAQYF. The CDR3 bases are TGTGCCAGCAGCATGGGACTAGCGGGGGCGGGGGCCCAGTACTTC.

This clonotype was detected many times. The CDR3 reads CASSRGAASGRGSTDTQYF. The CDR3 DNA reads TGTGCCAGCAGTCGCGGAGCGGCTAGCGGGAGGGGAAGCACAGATACGCAGTATTTT. V and J are TRBV6-5 and TRBJ2-3, with TRBD2 matching over 12 bases. V lost 5 bases to trimming and J lost 0 bases; unmatched junction nucleotides: 12. This CDR3 is 19 amino acids long. The germline CDR1 and CDR2 sequences are MNHEY and SVGAGI.